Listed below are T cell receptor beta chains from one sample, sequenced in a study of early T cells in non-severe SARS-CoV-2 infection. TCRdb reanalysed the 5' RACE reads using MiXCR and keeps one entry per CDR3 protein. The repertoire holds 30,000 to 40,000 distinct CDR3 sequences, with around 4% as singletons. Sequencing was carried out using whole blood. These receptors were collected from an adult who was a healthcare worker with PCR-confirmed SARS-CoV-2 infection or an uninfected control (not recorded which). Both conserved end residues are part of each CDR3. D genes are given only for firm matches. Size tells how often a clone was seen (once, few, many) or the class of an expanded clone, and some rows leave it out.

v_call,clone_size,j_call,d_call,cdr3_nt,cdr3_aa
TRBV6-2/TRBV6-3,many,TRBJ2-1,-,TGTGCCAGCAGTTACGGTCCCGGGACGGTTTCCTACAATGAGCAGTTCTTC,CASSYGPGTVSYNEQFF
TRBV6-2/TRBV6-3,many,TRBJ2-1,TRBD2,TGTGCCAGCAATCCCGGGACTAGCGACTACAATGAGCAGTTCTTC,CASNPGTSDYNEQFF
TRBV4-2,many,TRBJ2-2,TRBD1,TGTGCCAGCAGCCTCCAGGGGGCTACGAACACCGGGGAGCTGTTTTTT,CASSLQGATNTGELFF
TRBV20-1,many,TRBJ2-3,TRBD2,TGCAGTGCTAGTACAAAAAGCGGGAGGGCCGGAGATACGCAGTATTTT,CSASTKSGRAGDTQYF
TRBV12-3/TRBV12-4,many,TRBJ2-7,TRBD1,TGTGCCAGCAGTTTGGGGGTACCGACAGGGCCCGGCGAGCAGTACTTC,CASSLGVPTGPGEQYF
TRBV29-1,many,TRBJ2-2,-,TGCAGCGTTGAGGGGTCTAGCGCGCACACCGGGGAGCTGTTTTTT,CSVEGSSAHTGELFF
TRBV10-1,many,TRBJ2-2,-,TGCGCCAGCAGTAAGGGGGTCACCGGGGAGCTGTTTTTT,CASSKGVTGELFF
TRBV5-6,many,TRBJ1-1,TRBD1,TGTGCCAGCAGCTGGGGACAGACGAACACTGAAGCTTTCTTT,CASSWGQTNTEAFF
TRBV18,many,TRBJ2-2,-,TGTGCCAGCTCACCACCGGGGGACACCGGGGAGCTGTTTTTT,CASSPPGDTGELFF
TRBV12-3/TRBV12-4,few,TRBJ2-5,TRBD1,TGTGCCAGTTCAAAGGGGGCGGGAGAGACCCAGTACTTC,CASSKGAGETQYF
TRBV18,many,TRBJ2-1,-,TGTGCCAGCTCACCTAACAGGCAAGCCTACAATGAGCAGTTCTTC,CASSPNRQAYNEQFF
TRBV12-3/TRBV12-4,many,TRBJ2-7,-,TGTGCCAGCAGTTCCCAGGCGCCCTACGAGCAGTACTTC,CASSSQAPYEQYF
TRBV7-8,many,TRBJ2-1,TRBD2,TGTGCCAGCAGCCTCCGGGCGGGGGGGGTCTACAATGAGCAGTTCTTC,CASSLRAGGVYNEQFF
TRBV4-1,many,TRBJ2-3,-,TGCGCCAGCAGCCAAGCTTCAGGGGAAGCGCGCCTGAATTTT,CASSQASGEARLNF
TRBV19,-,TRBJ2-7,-,TGTGCCAGTAGTATAGCAGCCTCAGGGGGGAGCCACTACGAGCAGTACTTC,CASSIAASGGSHYEQYF
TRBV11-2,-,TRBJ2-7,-,TGTGCCAGCAGCTCCTACTCTGGGACCCCTGACGAGCAGTACTTC,CASSSYSGTPDEQYF
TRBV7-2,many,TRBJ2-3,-,TGTGCCAGCAGCATCTCGGGTAGCGGCACAGATACGCAGTATTTT,CASSISGSGTDTQYF
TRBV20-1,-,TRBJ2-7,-,TGCAGTGCTTCCCCCGGGGTTGGTGAGCAGTACTTC,CSASPGVGEQYF
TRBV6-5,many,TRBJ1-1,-,TGTGCCACAAGATCACGGATGAACACTGAAGCTTTCTTT,CATRSRMNTEAFF
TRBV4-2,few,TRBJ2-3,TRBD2,TGTGCCAGCAGCCTGAGACTAGCGGATATACCCATGGATACGCAGTATTTT,CASSLRLADIPMDTQYF
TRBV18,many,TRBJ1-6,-,TGTGCCAGCTCACCAAAAACCAATTCACCCCTCCACTTT,CASSPKTNSPLHF
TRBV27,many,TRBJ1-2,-,TGTGCCAGCAGCCTTTTCCCAGGGCTGTATGGCTACACCTTC,CASSLFPGLYGYTF
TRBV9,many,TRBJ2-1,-,TGTGCCAGCAGCGTGACTAGACATGAGCAGTTCTTC,CASSVTRHEQFF
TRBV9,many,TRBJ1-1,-,TGTGCCAGCAGCGTATTTGACTACATGAACACTGAAGCTTTCTTT,CASSVFDYMNTEAFF
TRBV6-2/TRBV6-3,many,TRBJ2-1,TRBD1,TGTGCCAGCAGTTATTCAAAGGAGACAGGGGTTCCGAGCTCCTACAATGAGCAGTTCTTC,CASSYSKETGVPSSYNEQFF
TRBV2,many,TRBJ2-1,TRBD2,TGTGCCAGCAGCGGGACTAGCGGGGGGTCACAGTTCTTC,CASSGTSGGSQFF
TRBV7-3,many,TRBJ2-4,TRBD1,TGTGCCAGCAGCCCCGGACAGGACCAAAACATTCAGTACTTC,CASSPGQDQNIQYF
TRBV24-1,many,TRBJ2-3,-,TGTGCCACCAGTGATACGTGGGTTCACACAGATACGCAGTATTTT,CATSDTWVHTDTQYF
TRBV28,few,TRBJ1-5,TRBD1,TGTGCCAGCAGTTTATTGTGGACAGGGGGCATTCAGCCCCAGCATTTT,CASSLLWTGGIQPQHF
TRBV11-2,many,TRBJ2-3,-,TGTGCCAGCAGCCCAACAGGGTCAAGGCGGGATACGCAGTATTTT,CASSPTGSRRDTQYF
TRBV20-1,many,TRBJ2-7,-,TGCAGTGCTACGGACATTACAGGTTTGGACTACGAGCAGTACTTC,CSATDITGLDYEQYF
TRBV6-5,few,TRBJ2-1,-,TGTGCCAGCAGCCCTACGACTGGGGGGCGAGGGTACAATGAGCAGTTCTTC,CASSPTTGGRGYNEQFF
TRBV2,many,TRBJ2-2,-,TGTGCCAGCAGTGAAGGCCGCAGCACCGGGGAGCTGTTTTTT,CASSEGRSTGELFF
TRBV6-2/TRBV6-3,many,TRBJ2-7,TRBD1,TGTGCCAGCAGTTACGGGACAGGGACCCACGACGAGCAGTACTTC,CASSYGTGTHDEQYF
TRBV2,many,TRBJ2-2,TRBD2,TGTGCCAGCAAGGGACTAGCGGGGGGATACCCCGGGGAGCTGTTTTTT,CASKGLAGGYPGELFF
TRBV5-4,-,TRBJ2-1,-,TGTGCCAGCAGCCCCTCAACATCCAATGAGCAGTTCTTC,CASSPSTSNEQFF
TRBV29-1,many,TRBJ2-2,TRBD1,TGCAGCGCTGCCGGACAGGGGGCCAACACCGGGGAGCTGTTTTTT,CSAAGQGANTGELFF
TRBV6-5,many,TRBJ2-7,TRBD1,TGTGCCAGCAGGCGGACAGGGGCCTACGAGCAGTACTTC,CASRRTGAYEQYF